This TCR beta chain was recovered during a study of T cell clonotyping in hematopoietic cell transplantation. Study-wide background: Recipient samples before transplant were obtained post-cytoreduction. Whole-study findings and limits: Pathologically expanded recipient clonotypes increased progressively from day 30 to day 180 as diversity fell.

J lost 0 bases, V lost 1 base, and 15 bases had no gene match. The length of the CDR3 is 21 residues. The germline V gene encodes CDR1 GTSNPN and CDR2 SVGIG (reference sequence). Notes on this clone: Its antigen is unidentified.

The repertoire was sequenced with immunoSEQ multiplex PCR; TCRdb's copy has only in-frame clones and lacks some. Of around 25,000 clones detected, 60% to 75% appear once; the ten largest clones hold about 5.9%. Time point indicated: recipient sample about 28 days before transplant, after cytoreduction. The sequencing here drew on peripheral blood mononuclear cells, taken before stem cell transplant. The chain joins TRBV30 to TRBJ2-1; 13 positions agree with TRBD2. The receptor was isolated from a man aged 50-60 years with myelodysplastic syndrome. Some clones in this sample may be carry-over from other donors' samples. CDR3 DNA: TGTGCCTGGAGTGCCCCCAGTAGACTAGCGGGGGGCTATAGCTCCTACAATGAGCAGTTCTTC. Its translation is CAWSAPSRLAGGYSSYNEQFF.